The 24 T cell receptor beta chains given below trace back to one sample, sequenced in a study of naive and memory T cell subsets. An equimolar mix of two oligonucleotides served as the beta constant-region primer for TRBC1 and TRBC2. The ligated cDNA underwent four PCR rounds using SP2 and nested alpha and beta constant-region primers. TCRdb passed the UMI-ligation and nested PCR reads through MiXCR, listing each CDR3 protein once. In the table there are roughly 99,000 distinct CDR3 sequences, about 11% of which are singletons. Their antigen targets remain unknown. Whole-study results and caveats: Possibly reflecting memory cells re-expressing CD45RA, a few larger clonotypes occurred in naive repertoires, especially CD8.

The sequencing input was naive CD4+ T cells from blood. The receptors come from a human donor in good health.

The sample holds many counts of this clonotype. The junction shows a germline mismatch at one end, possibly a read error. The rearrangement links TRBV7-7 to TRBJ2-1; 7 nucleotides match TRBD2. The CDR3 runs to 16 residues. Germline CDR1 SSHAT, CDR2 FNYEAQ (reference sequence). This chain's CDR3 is CASSLGAGPTYNEQFF. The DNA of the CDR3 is TGTGCTAGCAGCTTAGGAGCGGGGCCCACCTACAATGAGCAGTTCTTC.

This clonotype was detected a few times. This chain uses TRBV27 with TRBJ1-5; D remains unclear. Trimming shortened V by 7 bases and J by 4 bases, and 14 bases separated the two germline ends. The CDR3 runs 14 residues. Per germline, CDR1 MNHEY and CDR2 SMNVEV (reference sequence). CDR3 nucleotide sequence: TGTGCCAGCACTAGCCAACCGGGAAATCAGCCCCAGCATTTT. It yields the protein CASTSQPGNQPQHF.

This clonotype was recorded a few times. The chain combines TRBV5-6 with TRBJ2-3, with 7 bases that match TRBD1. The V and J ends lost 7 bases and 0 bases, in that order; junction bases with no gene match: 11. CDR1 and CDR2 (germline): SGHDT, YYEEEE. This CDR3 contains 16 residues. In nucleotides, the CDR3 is TGTGCCAGCTTTGCTTGGACAGGCGCTAGCACAGATACGCAGTATTTT. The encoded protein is CASFAWTGASTDTQYF.

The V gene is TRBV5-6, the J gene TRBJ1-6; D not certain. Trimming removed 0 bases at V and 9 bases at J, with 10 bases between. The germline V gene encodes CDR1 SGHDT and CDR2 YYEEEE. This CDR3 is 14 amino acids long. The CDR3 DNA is TGTGCCAGCAGCTTGGCTGCCAGTGCTTCACCCCTCCACTTT. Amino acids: CASSLAASASPLHF.

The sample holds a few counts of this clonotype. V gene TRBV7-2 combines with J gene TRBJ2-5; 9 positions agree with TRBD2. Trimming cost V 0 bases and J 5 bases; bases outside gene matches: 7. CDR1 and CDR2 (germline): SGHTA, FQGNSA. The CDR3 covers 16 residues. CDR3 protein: CASSLAPAGGQETQYF. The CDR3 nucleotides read TGTGCCAGCAGCTTAGCTCCAGCGGGAGGCCAGGAGACCCAGTACTTC.

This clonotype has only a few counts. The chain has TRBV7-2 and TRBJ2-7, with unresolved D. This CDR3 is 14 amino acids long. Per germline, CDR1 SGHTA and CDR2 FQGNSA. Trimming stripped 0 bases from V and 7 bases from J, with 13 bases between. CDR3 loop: CASSLALEVIEQYF. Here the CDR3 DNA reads TGTGCCAGCAGCTTAGCGCTTGAGGTTATTGAGCAGTACTTC.

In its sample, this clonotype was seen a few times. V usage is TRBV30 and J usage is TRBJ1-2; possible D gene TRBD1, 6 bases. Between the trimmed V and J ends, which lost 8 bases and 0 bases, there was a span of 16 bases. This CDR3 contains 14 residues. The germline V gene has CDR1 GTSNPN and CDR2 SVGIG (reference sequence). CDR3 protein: CARARDTANYGYTF. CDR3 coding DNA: TGTGCCCGAGCGCGGGACACCGCTAACTATGGCTACACCTTC.

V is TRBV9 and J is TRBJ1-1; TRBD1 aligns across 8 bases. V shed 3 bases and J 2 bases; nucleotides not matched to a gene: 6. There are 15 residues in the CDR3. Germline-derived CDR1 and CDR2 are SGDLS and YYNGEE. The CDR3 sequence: CASSARQGINTEAFF. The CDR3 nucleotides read TGTGCCAGCAGCGCGCGACAGGGGATTAACACTGAAGCTTTCTTT.

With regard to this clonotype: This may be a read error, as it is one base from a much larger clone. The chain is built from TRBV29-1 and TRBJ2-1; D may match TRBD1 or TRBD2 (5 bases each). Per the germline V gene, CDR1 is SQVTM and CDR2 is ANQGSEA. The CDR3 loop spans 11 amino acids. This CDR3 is CSGRGYNEQLF. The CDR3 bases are TGCAGCGGCCGGGGCTACAATGAGCAGTTATTC.

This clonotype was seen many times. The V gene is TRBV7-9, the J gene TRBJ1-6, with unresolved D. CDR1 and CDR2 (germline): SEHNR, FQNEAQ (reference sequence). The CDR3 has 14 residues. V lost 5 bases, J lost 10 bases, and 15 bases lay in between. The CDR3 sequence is CASSPSNQGSPLHF. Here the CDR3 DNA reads TGTGCCAGCAGCCCGAGTAACCAAGGATCACCCCTCCACTTT.

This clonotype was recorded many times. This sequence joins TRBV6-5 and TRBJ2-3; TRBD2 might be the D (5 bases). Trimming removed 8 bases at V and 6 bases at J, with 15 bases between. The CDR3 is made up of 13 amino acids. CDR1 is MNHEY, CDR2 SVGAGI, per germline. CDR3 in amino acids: CASGRTLVDTQYF. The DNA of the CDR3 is TGTGCCAGCGGGCGGACTCTCGTGGATACGCAGTATTTT.

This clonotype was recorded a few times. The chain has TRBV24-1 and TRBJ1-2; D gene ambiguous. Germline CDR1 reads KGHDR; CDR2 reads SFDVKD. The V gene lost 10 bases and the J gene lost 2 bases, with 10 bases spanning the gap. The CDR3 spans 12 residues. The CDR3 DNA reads TGTGCCACAGCGGACTTAAACTATGGCTACACCTTC. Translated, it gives CATADLNYGYTF.

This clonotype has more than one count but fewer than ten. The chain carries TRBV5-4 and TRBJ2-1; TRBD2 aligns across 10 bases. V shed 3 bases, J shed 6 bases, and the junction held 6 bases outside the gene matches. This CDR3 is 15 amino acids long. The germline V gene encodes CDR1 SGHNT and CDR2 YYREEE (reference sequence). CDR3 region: CASSSGLASPNEQFF. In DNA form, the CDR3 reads TGTGCCAGCAGCTCGGGACTAGCGTCCCCCAATGAGCAGTTCTTC.

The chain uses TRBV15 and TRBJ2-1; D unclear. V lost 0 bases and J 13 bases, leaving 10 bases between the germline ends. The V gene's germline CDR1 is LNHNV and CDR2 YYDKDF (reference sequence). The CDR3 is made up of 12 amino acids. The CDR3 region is CATSRDNGLQFF. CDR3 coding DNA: TGTGCCACCAGCAGAGATAACGGGCTACAGTTCTTC. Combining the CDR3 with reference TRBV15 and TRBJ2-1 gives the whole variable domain DAMVIQNPRYQVTQFGKPVTLSCSQTLNHNVMYWYQQKSSQAPKLLFHYYDKDFNNEADTPDNFQSRRPNTSFCFLDIRSPGLGDTAMYLCATSRDNGLQFFGPGTRLTVL.

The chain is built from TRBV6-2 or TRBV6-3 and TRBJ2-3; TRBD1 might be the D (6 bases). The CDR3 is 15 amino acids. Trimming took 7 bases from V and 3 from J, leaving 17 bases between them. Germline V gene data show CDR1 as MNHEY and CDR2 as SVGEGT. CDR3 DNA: TGTGCCAGCAACCGGGACACCCTGACGACAGATACGCAGTATTTT. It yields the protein CASNRDTLTTDTQYF.

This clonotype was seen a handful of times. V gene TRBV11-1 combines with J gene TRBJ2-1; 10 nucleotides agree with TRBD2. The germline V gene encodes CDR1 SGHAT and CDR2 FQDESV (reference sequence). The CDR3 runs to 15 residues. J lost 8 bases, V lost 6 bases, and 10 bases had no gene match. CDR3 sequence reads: CASRGGTSAGDEQFF. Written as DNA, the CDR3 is TGTGCCAGCAGGGGCGGGACTAGCGCCGGTGATGAGCAGTTCTTC.

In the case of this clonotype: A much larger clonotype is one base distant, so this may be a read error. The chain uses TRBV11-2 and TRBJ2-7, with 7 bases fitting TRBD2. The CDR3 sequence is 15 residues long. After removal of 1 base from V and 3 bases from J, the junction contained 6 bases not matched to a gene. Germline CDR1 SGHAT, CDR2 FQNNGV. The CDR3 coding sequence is TGTGCCAGCAGCTTAGGTGCTGGCGGGAGCTACGAGCAGTACTTC. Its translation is CASSLGAGGSYEQYF.

As DNA, the CDR3 is TGTGCCTGGAGCCCCGGGTGGAGCTCTGGAAACACCATATATTTT. This gives the protein CAWSPGWSSGNTIYF. The rearrangement uses TRBV30 and TRBJ1-3, with D unclear. Between the trimmed V and J ends, which lost 3 bases and 0 bases, there was a span of 12 bases. Germline loops: CDR1 GTSNPN, CDR2 SVGIG (reference sequence). This CDR3 comprises 15 residues.

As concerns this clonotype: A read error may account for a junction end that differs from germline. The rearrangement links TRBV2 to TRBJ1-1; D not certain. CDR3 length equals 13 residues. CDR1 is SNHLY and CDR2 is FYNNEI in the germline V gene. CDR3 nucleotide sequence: TGTGCAAGCACGGAGTCAGAGAACACTGAAGCTTTCTTT. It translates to CASTESENTEAFF.

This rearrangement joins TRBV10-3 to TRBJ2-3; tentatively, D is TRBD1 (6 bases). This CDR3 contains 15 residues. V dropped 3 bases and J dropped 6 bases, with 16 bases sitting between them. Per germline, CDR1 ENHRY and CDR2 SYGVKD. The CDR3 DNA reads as TGTGCCATCAGTGAAAGGGACAACCTGGATGATACGCAGTATTTT. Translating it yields CAISERDNLDDTQYF.

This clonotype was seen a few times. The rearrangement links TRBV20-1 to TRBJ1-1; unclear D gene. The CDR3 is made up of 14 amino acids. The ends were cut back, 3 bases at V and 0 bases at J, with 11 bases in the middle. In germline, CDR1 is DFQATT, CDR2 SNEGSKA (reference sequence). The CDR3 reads CSARGGPLNTEAFF. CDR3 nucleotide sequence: TGCAGTGCTAGGGGCGGCCCCTTGAACACTGAAGCTTTCTTT.

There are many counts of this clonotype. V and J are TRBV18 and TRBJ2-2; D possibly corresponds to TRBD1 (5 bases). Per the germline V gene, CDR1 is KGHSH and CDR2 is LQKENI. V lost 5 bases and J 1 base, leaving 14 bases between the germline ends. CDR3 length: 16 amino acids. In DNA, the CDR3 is TGTGCCAGCTCATCCCGTAGGGGCCTGAACACCGGGGAGCTGTTTTTT. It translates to CASSSRRGLNTGELFF.

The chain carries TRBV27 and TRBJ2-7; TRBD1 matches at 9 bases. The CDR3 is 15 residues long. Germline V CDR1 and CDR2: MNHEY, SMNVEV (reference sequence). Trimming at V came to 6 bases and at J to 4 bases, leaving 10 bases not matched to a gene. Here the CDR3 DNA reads TGTGCCAGCAGGAAAACAGGGGGCTTTGGATACGAGCAGTACTTC. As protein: CASRKTGGFGYEQYF.

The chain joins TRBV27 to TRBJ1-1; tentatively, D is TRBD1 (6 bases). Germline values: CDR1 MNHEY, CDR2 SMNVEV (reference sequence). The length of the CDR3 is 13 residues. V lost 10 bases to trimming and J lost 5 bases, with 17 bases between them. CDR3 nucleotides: TGTGCCACCCGTAGGGGGGGGAAGACTGAAGCTTTCTTT. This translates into CATRRGGKTEAFF.